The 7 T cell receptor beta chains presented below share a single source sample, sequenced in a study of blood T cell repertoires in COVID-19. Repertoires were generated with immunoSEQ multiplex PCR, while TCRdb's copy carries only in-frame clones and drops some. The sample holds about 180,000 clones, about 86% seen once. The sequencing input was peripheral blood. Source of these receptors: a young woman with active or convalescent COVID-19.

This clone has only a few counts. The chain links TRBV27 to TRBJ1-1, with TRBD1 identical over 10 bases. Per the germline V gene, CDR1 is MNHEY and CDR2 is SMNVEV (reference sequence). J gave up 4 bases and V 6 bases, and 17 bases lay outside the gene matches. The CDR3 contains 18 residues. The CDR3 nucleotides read TGTGCCAGCAGCCCACCCCGGACGACAGGGGACAGGGGCACTGAAGCTTTCTTT. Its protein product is CASSPPRTTGDRGTEAFF.

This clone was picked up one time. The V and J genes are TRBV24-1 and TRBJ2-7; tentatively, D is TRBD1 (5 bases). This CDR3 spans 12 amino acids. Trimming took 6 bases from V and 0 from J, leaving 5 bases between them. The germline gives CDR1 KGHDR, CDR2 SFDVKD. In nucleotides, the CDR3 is TGTGCCACCAGTCAGGGCTCCTACGAGCAGTACTTC. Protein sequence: CATSQGSYEQYF.

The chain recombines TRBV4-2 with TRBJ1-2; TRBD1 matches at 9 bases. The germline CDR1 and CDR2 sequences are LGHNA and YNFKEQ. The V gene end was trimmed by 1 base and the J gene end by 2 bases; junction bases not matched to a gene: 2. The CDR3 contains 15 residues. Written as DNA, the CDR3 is TGTGCCAGCAGCCAAGGACAGGGGGAAAACTATGGCTACACCTTC. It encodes CASSQGQGENYGYTF.

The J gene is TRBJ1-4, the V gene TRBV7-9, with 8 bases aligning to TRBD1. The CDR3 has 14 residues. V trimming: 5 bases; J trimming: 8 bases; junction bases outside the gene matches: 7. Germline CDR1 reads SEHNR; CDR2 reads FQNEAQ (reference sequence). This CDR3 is CASSLGQGDEKLFF. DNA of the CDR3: TGTGCCAGCAGCCTCGGACAGGGAGACGAAAAACTGTTTTTT.

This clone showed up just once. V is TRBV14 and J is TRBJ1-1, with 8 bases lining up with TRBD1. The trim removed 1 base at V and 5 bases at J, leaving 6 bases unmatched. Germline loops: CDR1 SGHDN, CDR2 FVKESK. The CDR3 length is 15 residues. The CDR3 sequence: CASSQGAGGWTEAFF. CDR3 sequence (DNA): TGTGCCAGCAGCCAAGGGGCAGGGGGCTGGACTGAAGCTTTCTTT. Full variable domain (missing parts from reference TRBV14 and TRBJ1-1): EAGVTQFPSHSVIEKGQTVTLRCDPISGHDNLYWYRRVMGKEIKFLLHFVKESKQDESGMPNNRFLAERTGGTYSTLKVQPAELEDSGVYFCASSQGAGGWTEAFFGQGTRLTVV.

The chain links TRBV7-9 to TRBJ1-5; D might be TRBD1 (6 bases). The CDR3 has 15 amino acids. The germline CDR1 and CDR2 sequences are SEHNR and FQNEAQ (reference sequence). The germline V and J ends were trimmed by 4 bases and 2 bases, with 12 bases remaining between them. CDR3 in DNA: TGTGCCAGCAGCTCAACAGGGAGCGGCAATCAGCCCCAGCATTTT. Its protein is CASSSTGSGNQPQHF.

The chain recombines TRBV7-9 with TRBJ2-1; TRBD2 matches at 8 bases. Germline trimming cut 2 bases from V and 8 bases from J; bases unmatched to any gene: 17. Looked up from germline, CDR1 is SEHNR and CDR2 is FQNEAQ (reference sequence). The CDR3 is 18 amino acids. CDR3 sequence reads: CASSLILYSGKPRDEQFF. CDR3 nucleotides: TGTGCCAGCAGCTTAATTCTTTATAGCGGGAAGCCTCGTGATGAGCAGTTCTTC. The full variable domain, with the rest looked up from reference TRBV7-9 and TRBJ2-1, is DTGVSQNPRHKITKRGQNVTFRCDPISEHNRLYWYRQTLGQGPEFLTYFQNEAQLEKSRLLSDRFSAERPKGSFSTLEIQRTEQGDSAMYLCASSLILYSGKPRDEQFFGPGTRLTVL.